A single sample gave rise to the 9 T cell receptor beta chains below, sequenced in a study of T cells after yellow fever vaccination. TCRdb re-called the 5' RACE reads through MiXCR, storing one row per CDR3 protein. The sample has some 250,000 distinct CDR3 sequences; 3.6% are singletons. The material was PBMCs, obtained 15 days after the yellow fever booster vaccination. These receptors came from a man aged 18-30 years who received the YFV17D yellow fever vaccine.

This clonotype appeared a few times. J is TRBJ1-2 and V is TRBV20-1, with a weak D call TRBD1 (5 bases). The CDR3 is 12 amino acids. Germline-derived CDR1 and CDR2 are DFQATT and SNEGSKA (reference sequence). The CDR3 protein is CRPWGGDYGYTF. The DNA of the CDR3 is TGCAGGCCTTGGGGGGGAGACTATGGCTACACCTTC.

This clonotype was observed many times. The rearrangement links TRBV20-1 to TRBJ2-3, with 9 bases aligning to TRBD2. The germline CDR1 and CDR2 sequences are DFQATT and SNEGSKA (reference sequence). Trimming took 0 bases from V and 6 from J; bases not matched to a gene: 19. The CDR3 is 19 residues long. CDR3 region: CSARDPVVSGGSVRDTQYF. In DNA, the CDR3 is TGCAGTGCTAGAGACCCCGTGGTCAGCGGGGGGAGTGTTAGGGATACGCAGTATTTT.

This clonotype has at least ten counts. The chain uses TRBV2 and TRBJ2-2; TRBD1 might be the D (5 bases). The V end lost 6 bases, the J end lost 4 bases, and 12 bases lay between the germline ends. This CDR3 contains 14 residues. The germline CDR1 and CDR2 sequences are SNHLY and FYNNEI. The CDR3 is CASRVDSPTGELFF. CDR3 bases: TGTGCCAGCAGAGTCGACAGTCCCACCGGGGAGCTGTTTTTT.

The chain couples TRBV21-1 to TRBJ2-2; the D call of TRBD1 is as the table states it, not checked on the DNA. TRBV21-1 is designated a pseudogene. The CDR3 is 17 residues long. For the CDR3, the DNA is TGTGCCAGCAGCAACGGCCGGGACCTATGTACGTCCGGGGAGCTGTTTTTT. Translated, it gives CASSNGRDLCTSGELFF.

Many counts were recorded for this clonotype. V is TRBV6-2 or TRBV6-3 and J is TRBJ2-5, with 8 bases fitting TRBD1. The CDR3 loop spans 15 amino acids. Germline CDR1 MNHEY, CDR2 SVGEGT. Germline trimming cut 6 bases from V and 4 bases from J; bases unmatched to any gene: 10. CDR3 nucleotides: TGTGCCAGCAGGCCCCAGGGGGCCTCCGGAGAGACCCAGTACTTC. Its protein product is CASRPQGASGETQYF.

This clonotype was observed many times. This chain uses TRBV13 with TRBJ2-3, with 10 bases that match TRBD2. J lost 5 bases, V lost 5 bases, and 7 bases had no gene match. CDR1 is PRHDT and CDR2 is FYEKMQ in the germline V gene (reference sequence). This CDR3 spans 15 amino acids. The CDR3: CASSKPGLAKDTQYF. CDR3 DNA: TGTGCCAGCAGCAAGCCGGGACTAGCGAAAGATACGCAGTATTTT.

This clonotype was found a few times. The rearrangement uses TRBV11-2 and TRBJ2-3; 8 bases map to TRBD1. This CDR3 region has 15 residues. Germline CDR1 SGHAT, CDR2 FQNNGV. With V trimmed by 5 bases and J by 4 bases, 8 bases remained unmatched. CDR3 residues: CASSAGGAGSDTQYF. Here the CDR3 DNA reads TGTGCCAGCAGCGCAGGGGGCGCCGGTTCAGATACGCAGTATTTT.

This clonotype was counted many times. The rearrangement joins TRBV5-1 to TRBJ2-3; 8 nucleotides align to TRBD1. The J segment lost 5 bases and the V segment lost 4 bases, leaving 9 bases of the junction unmatched. Germline CDR1 reads SGHRS; CDR2 reads YFSETQ. This CDR3 comprises 15 residues. Here the CDR3 reads CASSLTSGGRDTQYF. CDR3 DNA: TGCGCCAGCAGCCTGACATCAGGGGGCAGAGATACGCAGTATTTT.

This clonotype has ten or more counts. The J gene is TRBJ2-3, the V gene TRBV9; D is ambiguous. The germline CDR1 and CDR2 sequences are SGDLS and YYNGEE. Trimming removed 0 bases at V and 4 bases at J, with 9 bases between. The CDR3 loop spans 14 amino acids. Written as DNA, the CDR3 is TGTGCCAGCAGCGTAGCCTCACAGTCAGATACGCAGTATTTT. This codes for CASSVASQSDTQYF. The full variable domain, in which reference TRBV9 and TRBJ2-3 provide the parts outside the CDR3, is DSGVTQTPKHLITATGQRVTLRCSPRSGDLSVYWYQQSLDQGLQFLIQYYNGEERAKGNILERFSAQQFPDLHSELNLSSLELGDSALYFCASSVASQSDTQYFGPGTRLTVL.